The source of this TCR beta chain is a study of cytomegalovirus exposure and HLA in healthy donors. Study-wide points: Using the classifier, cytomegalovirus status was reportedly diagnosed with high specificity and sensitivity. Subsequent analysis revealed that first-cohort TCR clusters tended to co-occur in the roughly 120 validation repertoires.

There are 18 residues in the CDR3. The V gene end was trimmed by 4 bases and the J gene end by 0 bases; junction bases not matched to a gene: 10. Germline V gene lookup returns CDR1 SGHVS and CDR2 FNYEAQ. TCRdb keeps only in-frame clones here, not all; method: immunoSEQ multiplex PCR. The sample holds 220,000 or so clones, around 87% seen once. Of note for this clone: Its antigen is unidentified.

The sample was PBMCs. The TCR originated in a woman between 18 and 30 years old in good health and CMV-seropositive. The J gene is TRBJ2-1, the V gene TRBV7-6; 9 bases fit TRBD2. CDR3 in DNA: TGTGCCAGCAGCTCGTATCCTAGCGGGACCGACTCCTACAATGAGCAGTTCTTC. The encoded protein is CASSSYPSGTDSYNEQFF.